The 18 T cell receptor beta chains below were found in one sample sequenced in a study of blood T cell repertoires in COVID-19. Clones were sequenced by immunoSEQ multiplex PCR, and TCRdb holds only the in-frame ones, with some missing. The table lists 150,000 to 200,000 clones, about 80% of them singletons, with approximately 7.8% in the top ten. Sequenced material: peripheral blood. These receptors were taken from a woman in her sixties with COVID-19, enrolled during active disease.

The chain recombines TRBV11-2 with TRBJ1-1; 12 nucleotides agree with TRBD1. From germline, CDR1 is SGHAT and CDR2 FQNNGV. With 4 bases clipped from V and 0 bases from J, the junction kept 12 bases outside the gene matches. The CDR3 extends over 19 amino acids. CDR3 bases: TGTGCCAGCAGCTCCGGGGACAGGGGGCAAGAGCGCATGAACACTGAAGCTTTCTTT. Translating it yields CASSSGDRGQERMNTEAFF.

This rearrangement joins TRBV4-3 to TRBJ2-2, with TRBD2 matching over 8 bases. The trim removed 4 bases at V and 4 bases at J, leaving 20 bases unmatched. The CDR3 spans 20 residues. Germline CDR1 reads LGHNA; CDR2 reads YSLEER. CDR3 sequence (DNA): TGCGCCAGCAGCCCGACGTGGGGGCTGGTCGGAGCGGGAGTCACCGGGGAGCTGTTTTTT. As protein: CASSPTWGLVGAGVTGELFF.

The rearrangement links TRBV7-2 to TRBJ1-2; 11 bases map to TRBD1. V gave up 5 bases and J gave up 4 bases; unmatched junction bases: 3. The CDR3 totals 14 residues. Germline CDR1 reads SGHTA; CDR2 reads FQGNSA. This chain's CDR3 is CASSPGQGAYGYTF. As DNA, the CDR3 is TGTGCCAGCAGCCCCGGACAGGGGGCCTATGGCTACACCTTC.

CDR3 amino acids: CASSEAGQWSNEQFF. In nucleotides, the CDR3 is TGTGCCAGCTCAGAGGCGGGACAGTGGTCCAATGAGCAGTTCTTC. J is TRBJ2-1 and V is TRBV18, with a weak D call TRBD1 (7 bases). V was shortened by 5 bases and J by 6 bases, with 17 bases between the two germline ends. Germline lookup yields CDR1 KGHSH and CDR2 LQKENI. The CDR3 runs to 15 residues.

V gene TRBV5-5 combines with J gene TRBJ1-1; 8 bases align to TRBD1. After removal of 4 bases from V and 6 bases from J, the junction contained 11 bases not matched to a gene. CDR3 length: 15 residues. Germline assignment: CDR1 SGHKS and CDR2 YYEKEE (reference sequence). The chain's CDR3 is CASSRLGTGHAEAFF. DNA for the CDR3: TGTGCCAGCAGCCGCCTTGGGACAGGACACGCTGAAGCTTTCTTT.

With regard to this clone: This specimen includes other DNA sequences encoding the same CDR3. The chain joins TRBV5-1 to TRBJ2-7, with 8 bases lining up with TRBD1. Germline V gives CDR1 SGHRS, CDR2 YFSETQ. The V segment lost 5 bases and the J segment 2 bases; nucleotides outside the gene matches: 12. The CDR3 covers 16 residues. The CDR3 region has the DNA TGCGCCAGCAGGAACAGGGGGTGGGGGTCCGCCTACGAGCAGTACTTC. Residues: CASRNRGWGSAYEQYF.

The chain carries TRBV2 and TRBJ2-2; weak D call: TRBD1 (6 bases). The V gene's germline CDR1 is SNHLY and CDR2 FYNNEI. The CDR3 has 16 amino acids. V shed 5 bases and J shed 4 bases, with 17 bases lying between them. DNA for the CDR3: TGTGCCAGCAGTTTAACAGGGTTTCTGGGCACCGGGGAGCTGTTTTTT. Residues: CASSLTGFLGTGELFF.

This chain links TRBV28 with TRBJ1-2; D uncertain. The V gene's germline CDR1 is MDHEN and CDR2 SYDVKM. This CDR3 spans 14 amino acids. Trimming took 3 bases from V and 5 from J, leaving 13 bases between them. The CDR3 sequence is CASSLSNLSYGYTF. The CDR3 nucleotides read TGTGCCAGCAGTTTGAGTAATTTGTCTTATGGCTACACCTTC.

The rearrangement joins TRBV9 to TRBJ2-5, with 8 bases that match TRBD2. CDR3 length equals 18 residues. J gave up 5 bases and V 0 bases, and 15 bases lay outside the gene matches. From germline, CDR1 is SGDLS and CDR2 YYNGEE. The CDR3 is CASSVAPAGASGVETQYF. CDR3 DNA sequence: TGTGCCAGCAGCGTAGCTCCAGCGGGGGCCTCGGGGGTCGAGACCCAGTACTTC.

V and J are TRBV5-8 and TRBJ2-5; 8 nucleotides line up with TRBD2. Unmatched junction bases numbered 12, after V lost 4 bases and J lost 7 bases. Germline CDR1 SGHTS, CDR2 YDEGEE. This CDR3 is built from 15 residues. The CDR3 DNA reads as TGTGCCAGCAGCCGAATCGGACTAGCCGGGCGGACCCAGTACTTC. Its translation is CASSRIGLAGRTQYF.

Written as DNA, the CDR3 is TGTGCCAGCAGCGTAGAAGCGACGAACACCGGGGAGCTGTTTTTT. This translates into CASSVEATNTGELFF. This chain uses TRBV9 with TRBJ2-2; D is unresolved. Trimming removed 0 bases at V and 0 bases at J, with 6 bases between. The CDR3 extends over 15 amino acids. Per the germline V gene, CDR1 is SGDLS and CDR2 is YYNGEE.

V gene TRBV28 combines with J gene TRBJ1-2; a possible D gene is TRBD1 (5 bases). The CDR3 runs to 14 residues. The ends were cut back, 4 bases at V and 1 base at J, with 10 bases in the middle. Germline V gives CDR1 MDHEN, CDR2 SYDVKM. The CDR3 coding sequence is TGTGCCAGCAGTTCCAGGGCCTTTAACTATGGCTACACCTTC. As protein: CASSSRAFNYGYTF.

This clone was picked up one time. The chain uses TRBV9 and TRBJ1-3; D may be TRBD1 (5 bases). Germline V gene data show CDR1 as SGDLS and CDR2 as YYNGEE. The CDR3 is 16 amino acids. Trimming removed 0 bases from V and 3 bases from J, with 13 bases in between. The CDR3 sequence: CASSVGNRGVGNTIYF. The CDR3 DNA reads TGTGCCAGCAGCGTAGGAAACCGGGGGGTTGGAAACACCATATATTTT.

The rearrangement joins TRBV6-6 to TRBJ1-1, with D perhaps TRBD1 (5 bases). V was clipped by 1 base and J by 4 bases, with 13 bases between them. Germline V gene data show CDR1 as MNHNY and CDR2 as SVGAGI (reference sequence). The CDR3 covers 15 residues. CDR3 nucleotides: TGTGCCAGCAGTTACTTAACAAGGGGTGGCACTGAAGCTTTCTTT. This gives the protein CASSYLTRGGTEAFF.

The CDR3 nucleotides are TGTGCCAGCAGTTTATCTGTCAGCGGGAGGGCCAAGCAGTACTTC. Translation: CASSLSVSGRAKQYF. The genes are TRBV27 and TRBJ2-7, with 10 bases lining up with TRBD2. J lost 8 bases, V lost 0 bases, and 7 bases had no gene match. The CDR3 has 15 amino acids. Germline values: CDR1 MNHEY, CDR2 SMNVEV (reference sequence).

In nucleotides, the CDR3 is TGTGCCAGCAGCCGGGGGACAGGGGGCCCAGATACGCAGTATTTT. This codes for CASSRGTGGPDTQYF. The gene calls are TRBV5-6 and TRBJ2-3; 12 bases fit TRBD1. V was clipped by 4 bases and J by 4 bases; unmatched bases: 4. Looked up from germline, CDR1 is SGHDT and CDR2 is YYEEEE. The CDR3 contains 15 residues.

The chain couples TRBV11-3 to TRBJ2-5, with TRBD1 matching 10 bases. CDR1 SGHNT and CDR2 YENEEA come from the germline V gene. This CDR3 is 14 amino acids long. The V segment lost 5 bases and the J segment 4 bases; nucleotides outside the gene matches: 4. CDR3 loop: CASSLGTGAETQYF. CDR3 nucleotides: TGTGCCAGCAGCCTCGGGACAGGGGCAGAGACCCAGTACTTC.

This clone was seen once. Written as DNA, the CDR3 is TGTGCCAGCGGAGTTATCGGGGTTAACTATGGCTACACCTTC. Translation gives CASGVIGVNYGYTF. The J gene is TRBJ1-2, the V gene TRBV27; D uncertain. Per the germline V gene, CDR1 is MNHEY and CDR2 is SMNVEV (reference sequence). Trimming shortened V by 8 bases and J by 1 base, and 14 bases separated the two germline ends. This CDR3 region has 14 residues.